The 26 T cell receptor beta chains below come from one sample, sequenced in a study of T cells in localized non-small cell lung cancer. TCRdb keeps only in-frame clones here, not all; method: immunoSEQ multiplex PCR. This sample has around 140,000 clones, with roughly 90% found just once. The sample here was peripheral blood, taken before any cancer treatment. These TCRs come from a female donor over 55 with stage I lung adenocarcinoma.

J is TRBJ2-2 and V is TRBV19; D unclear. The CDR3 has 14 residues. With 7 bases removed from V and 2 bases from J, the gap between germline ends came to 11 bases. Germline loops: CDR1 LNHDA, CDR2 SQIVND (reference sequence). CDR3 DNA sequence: TGTGCCAGTAACGGACGGAGAAACACCGGGGAGCTGTTTTTT. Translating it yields CASNGRRNTGELFF.

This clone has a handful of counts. In DNA form, the CDR3 reads TGTGCCACCGTTTCACAGGTCAATCAGCCCCAGCATTTT. Amino acid sequence: CATVSQVNQPQHF. The chain combines TRBV15 with TRBJ1-5; a possible D gene is TRBD1 (5 bases). The V gene lost 8 bases and the J gene lost 3 bases, with 11 bases spanning the gap. CDR3 size: 13 residues. From germline, CDR1 is LNHNV and CDR2 YYDKDF (reference sequence).

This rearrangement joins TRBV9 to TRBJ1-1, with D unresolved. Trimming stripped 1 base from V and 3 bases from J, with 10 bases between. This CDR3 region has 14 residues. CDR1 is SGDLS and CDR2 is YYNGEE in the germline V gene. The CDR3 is CASSVSTVDTEAFF. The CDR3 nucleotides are TGTGCCAGCAGCGTATCAACAGTTGACACTGAAGCTTTCTTT.

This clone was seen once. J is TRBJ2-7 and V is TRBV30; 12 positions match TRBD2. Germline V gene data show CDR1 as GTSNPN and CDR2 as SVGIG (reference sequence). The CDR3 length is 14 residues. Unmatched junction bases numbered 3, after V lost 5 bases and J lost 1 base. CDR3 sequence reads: CAWATSGRSYEQYF. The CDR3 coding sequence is TGTGCCTGGGCGACTAGCGGGAGATCCTACGAGCAGTACTTC.

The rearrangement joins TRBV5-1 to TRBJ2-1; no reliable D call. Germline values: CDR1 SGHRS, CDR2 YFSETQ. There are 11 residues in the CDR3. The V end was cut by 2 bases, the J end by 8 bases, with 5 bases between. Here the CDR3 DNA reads TGCGCCAGCAGCTTTAAGGATGAGCAGTTCTTC. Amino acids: CASSFKDEQFF.

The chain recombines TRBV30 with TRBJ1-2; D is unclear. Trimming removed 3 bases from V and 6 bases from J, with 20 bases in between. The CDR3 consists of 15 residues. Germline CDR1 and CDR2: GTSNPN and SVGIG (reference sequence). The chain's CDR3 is CAWSHSDAKGNGYTF. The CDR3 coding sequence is TGTGCCTGGAGCCACTCGGACGCCAAAGGGAATGGCTACACCTTC.

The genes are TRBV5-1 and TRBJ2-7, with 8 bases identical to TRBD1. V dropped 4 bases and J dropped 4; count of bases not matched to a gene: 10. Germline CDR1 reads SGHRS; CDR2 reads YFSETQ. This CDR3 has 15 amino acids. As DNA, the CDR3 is TGCGCCAGCAGCAGGGACAGGACCGCCGGTTACGAGCAGTACTTC. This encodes CASSRDRTAGYEQYF.

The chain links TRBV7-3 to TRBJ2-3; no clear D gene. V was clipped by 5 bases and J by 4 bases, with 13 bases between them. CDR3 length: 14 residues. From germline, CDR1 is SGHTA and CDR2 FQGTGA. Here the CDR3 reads CASSLQVWADTQYF. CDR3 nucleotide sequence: TGTGCCAGCAGCCTTCAGGTCTGGGCAGATACGCAGTATTTT.

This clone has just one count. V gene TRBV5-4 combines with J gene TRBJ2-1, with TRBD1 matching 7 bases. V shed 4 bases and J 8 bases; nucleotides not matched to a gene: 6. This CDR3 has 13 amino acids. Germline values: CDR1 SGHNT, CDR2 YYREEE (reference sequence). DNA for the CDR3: TGTGCCAGCAGCATTGACAGGGCGGATGAGCAGTTCTTC. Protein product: CASSIDRADEQFF. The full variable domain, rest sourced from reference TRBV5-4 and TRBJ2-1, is ETGVTQSPTHLIKTRGQQVTLRCSSQSGHNTVSWYQQALGQGPQFIFQYYREEENGRGNFPPRFSGLQFPNYSSELNVNALELDDSALYLCASSIDRADEQFFGPGTRLTVL.

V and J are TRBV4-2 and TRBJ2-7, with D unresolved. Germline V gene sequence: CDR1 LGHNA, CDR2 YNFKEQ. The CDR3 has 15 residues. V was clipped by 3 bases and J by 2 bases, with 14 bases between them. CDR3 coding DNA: TGTGCCAGCAGCCATCGAGACTCACAACCCTACGAGCAGTACTTC. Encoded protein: CASSHRDSQPYEQYF.

CDR3 nucleotide sequence: TGTGCCAGCAGCTTAGACAGGGCGGCCAAAAACATTCAGTACTTC. Protein sequence: CASSLDRAAKNIQYF. The rearrangement joins TRBV5-4 to TRBJ2-4; 7 nucleotides agree with TRBD1. The CDR3 covers 15 residues. V was pared by 2 bases and J by 1 base, with 3 bases of the junction left unmatched. CDR1 and CDR2 from the germline V gene are SGHNT and YYREEE (reference sequence).

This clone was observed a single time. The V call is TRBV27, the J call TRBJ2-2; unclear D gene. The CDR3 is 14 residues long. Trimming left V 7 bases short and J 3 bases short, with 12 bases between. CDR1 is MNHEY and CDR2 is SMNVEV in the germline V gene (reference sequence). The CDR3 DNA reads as TGTGCCAGCAAAACGACGGGTGACACCGGGGAGCTGTTTTTT. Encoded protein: CASKTTGDTGELFF.

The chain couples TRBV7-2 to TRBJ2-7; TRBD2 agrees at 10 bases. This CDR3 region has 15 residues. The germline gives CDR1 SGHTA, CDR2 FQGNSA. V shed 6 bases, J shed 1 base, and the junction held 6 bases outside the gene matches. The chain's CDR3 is CASRRTSGISYEQYF. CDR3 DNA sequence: TGTGCCAGCAGACGAACTAGCGGGATTTCCTACGAGCAGTACTTC.

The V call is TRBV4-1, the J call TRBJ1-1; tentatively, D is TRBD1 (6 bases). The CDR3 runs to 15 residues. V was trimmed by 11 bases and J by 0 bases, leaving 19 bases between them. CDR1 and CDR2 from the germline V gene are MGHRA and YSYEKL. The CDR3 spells CAGSSGDPMNTEAFF. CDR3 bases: TGCGCCGGCTCGTCAGGGGACCCCATGAACACTGAAGCTTTCTTT.

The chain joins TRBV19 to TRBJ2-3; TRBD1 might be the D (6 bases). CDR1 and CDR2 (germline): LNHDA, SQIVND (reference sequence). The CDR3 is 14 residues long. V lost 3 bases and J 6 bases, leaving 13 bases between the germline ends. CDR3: CASSIAKGVDTQYF. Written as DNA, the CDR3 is TGTGCCAGTAGTATCGCAAAGGGGGTGGATACGCAGTATTTT.

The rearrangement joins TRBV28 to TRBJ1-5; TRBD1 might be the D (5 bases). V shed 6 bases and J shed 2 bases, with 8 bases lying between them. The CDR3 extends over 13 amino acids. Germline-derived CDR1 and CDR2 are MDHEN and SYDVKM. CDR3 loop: CASRPQGNQPQHF. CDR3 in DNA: TGTGCCAGCAGACCACAGGGCAATCAGCCCCAGCATTTT.

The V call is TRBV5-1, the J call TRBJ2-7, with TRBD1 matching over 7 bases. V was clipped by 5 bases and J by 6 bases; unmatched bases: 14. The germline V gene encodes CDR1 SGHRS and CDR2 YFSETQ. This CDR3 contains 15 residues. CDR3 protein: CASSSNLGQTREQYF. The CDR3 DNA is TGCGCCAGCAGTAGTAATCTGGGACAGACTCGCGAGCAGTACTTC.

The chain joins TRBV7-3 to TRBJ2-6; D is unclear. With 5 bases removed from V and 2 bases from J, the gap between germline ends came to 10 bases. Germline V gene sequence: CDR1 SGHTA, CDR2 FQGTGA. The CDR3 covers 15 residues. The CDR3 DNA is TGTGCCAGCAGCCGCAGGAACCCTGGGGCCAACGTCCTGACTTTC. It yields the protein CASSRRNPGANVLTF.

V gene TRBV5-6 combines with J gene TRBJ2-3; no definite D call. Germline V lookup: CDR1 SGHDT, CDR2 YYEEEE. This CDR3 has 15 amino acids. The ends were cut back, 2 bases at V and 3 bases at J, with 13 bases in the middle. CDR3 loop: CASSFWAVETDTQYF. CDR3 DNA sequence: TGTGCCAGCAGCTTCTGGGCTGTGGAAACAGATACGCAGTATTTT.

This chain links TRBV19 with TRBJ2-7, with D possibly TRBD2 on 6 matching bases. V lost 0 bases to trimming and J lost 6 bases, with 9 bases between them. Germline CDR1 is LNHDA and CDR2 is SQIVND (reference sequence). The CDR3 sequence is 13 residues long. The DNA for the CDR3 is TGTGCCAGTAGTATAGATTGGGGAGGCGAGCAGTACTTC. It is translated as CASSIDWGGEQYF.

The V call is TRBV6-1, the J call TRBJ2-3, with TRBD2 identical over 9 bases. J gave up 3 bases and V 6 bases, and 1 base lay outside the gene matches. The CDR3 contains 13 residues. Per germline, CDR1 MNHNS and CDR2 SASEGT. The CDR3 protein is CASSLAGTDTQYF. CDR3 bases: TGTGCCAGCAGCCTAGCGGGAACAGATACGCAGTATTTT.

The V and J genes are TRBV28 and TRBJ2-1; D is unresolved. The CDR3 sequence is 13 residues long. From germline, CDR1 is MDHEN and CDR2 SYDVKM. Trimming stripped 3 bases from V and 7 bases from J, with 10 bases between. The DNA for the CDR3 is TGTGCCAGCAGTTTGGTTGCGCGGAATGAGCAGTTCTTC. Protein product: CASSLVARNEQFF.

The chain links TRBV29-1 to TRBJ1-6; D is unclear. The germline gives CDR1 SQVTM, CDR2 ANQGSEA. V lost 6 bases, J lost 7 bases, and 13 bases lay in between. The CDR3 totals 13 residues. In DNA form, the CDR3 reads TGCAGCGTGAGGACGGGTGAGAATTCACCCCTCCACTTT. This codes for CSVRTGENSPLHF.

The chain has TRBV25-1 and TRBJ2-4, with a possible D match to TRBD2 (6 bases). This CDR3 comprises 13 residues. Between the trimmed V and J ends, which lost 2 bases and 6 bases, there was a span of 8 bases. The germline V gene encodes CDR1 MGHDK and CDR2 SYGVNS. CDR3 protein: CASSEPGLNIQYF. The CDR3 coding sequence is TGTGCCAGCAGTGAACCGGGACTAAACATTCAGTACTTC.

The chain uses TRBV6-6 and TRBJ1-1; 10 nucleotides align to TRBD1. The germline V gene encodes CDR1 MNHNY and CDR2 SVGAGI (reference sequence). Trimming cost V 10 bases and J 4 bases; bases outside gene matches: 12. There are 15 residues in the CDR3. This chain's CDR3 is CATGTGAGGSTEAFF. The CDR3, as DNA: TGTGCCACAGGGACAGGGGCGGGGGGTAGCACTGAAGCTTTCTTT.

The CDR3 is CASSLGAGGGGGELFF. Written as DNA, the CDR3 is TGTGCCAGCAGCTTAGGCGCGGGAGGGGGCGGCGGGGAGCTGTTTTTT. The rearrangement links TRBV11-2 to TRBJ2-2; 9 bases are a match to TRBD2. The germline CDR1 and CDR2 sequences are SGHAT and FQNNGV. Trimming cost V 1 base and J 7 bases; bases outside gene matches: 7. The CDR3 runs 16 residues.